Here is one TCR beta chain with its context. Its antigen is as yet unknown. Together with a sample-barcoded 5' primer, a J-beta primer mix was included in a second PCR lasting about 7 to 11 cycles. TCRdb passed the 5' RACE reads through MiXCR, listing each CDR3 protein once. Of roughly 560,000 distinct CDR3 sequences listed, under 30% are singletons. The CDR3 extends over 16 amino acids. After removal of 1 base from V and 5 bases from J, the junction contained 8 bases not matched to a gene. Germline CDR1 MNHNS, CDR2 SASEGT. These data originate in a study of blood T cells in healthy people across ages. Study findings and constraints: Higher naive T cell percentage went strongly together with higher TCR beta diversity.

These same records also appear under a second study, on T cells of mothers and their children.

The V call is TRBV6-1, the J call TRBJ1-5; 7 bases fit TRBD1. Source material: blood. This TCR was recovered from a boy between 5 and 17 years old in good health. CDR3 region: CASSEGRTGYYQPQHF. The CDR3 nucleotides are TGTGCCAGCAGTGAAGGGAGGACAGGATACTATCAGCCCCAGCATTTT.